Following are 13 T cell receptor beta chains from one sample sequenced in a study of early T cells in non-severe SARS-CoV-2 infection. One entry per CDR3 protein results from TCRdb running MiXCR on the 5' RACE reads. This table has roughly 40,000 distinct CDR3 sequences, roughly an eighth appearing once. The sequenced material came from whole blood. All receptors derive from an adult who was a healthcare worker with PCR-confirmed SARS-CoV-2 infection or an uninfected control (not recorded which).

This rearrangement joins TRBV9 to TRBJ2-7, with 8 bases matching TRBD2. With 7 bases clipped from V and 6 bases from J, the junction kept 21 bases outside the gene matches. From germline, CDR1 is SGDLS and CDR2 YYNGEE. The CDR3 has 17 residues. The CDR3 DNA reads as TGTGCCAGCCCCCGGGGGAGGCCAGGCTTCACTAGCGGCGAGCAGTACTTC. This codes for CASPRGRPGFTSGEQYF.

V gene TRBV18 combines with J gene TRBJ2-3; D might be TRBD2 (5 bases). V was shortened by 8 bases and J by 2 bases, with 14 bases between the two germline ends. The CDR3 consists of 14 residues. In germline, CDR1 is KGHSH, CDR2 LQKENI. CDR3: CASTPAEATDTQYF. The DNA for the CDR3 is TGTGCCAGCACCCCAGCGGAAGCCACAGATACGCAGTATTTT.

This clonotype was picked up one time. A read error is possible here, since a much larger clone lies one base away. The chain's CDR3 is CASSYSRSVRQENQYF. For the CDR3, the DNA is TGTGCCAGCAGTTACTCGAGATCCGTAAGGCAAGAGAACCAGTACTTC. The genes are TRBV6-5 and TRBJ2-5; no definite D call. The CDR3 spans 16 residues. Germline values: CDR1 MNHEY, CDR2 SVGAGI.

The CDR3 reads CASSTRDRGRETQYF. CDR3 nucleotide sequence: TGTGCCAGCAGCACCCGGGACAGGGGGAGGGAGACCCAGTACTTC. This chain links TRBV11-2 with TRBJ2-5; 11 bases map to TRBD1. The CDR3 runs 15 residues. V was pared by 5 bases and J by 5 bases, with 7 bases of the junction left unmatched. Per the germline V gene, CDR1 is SGHAT and CDR2 is FQNNGV.

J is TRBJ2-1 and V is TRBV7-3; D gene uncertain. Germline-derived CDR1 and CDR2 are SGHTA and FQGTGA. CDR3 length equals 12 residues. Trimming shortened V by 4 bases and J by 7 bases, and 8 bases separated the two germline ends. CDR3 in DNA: TGTGCCAGCAGCTCACAGCCTAATGAGCAGTTCTTC. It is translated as CASSSQPNEQFF.

DNA for the CDR3: TGTGCCAGCAGCCGTCGGGGTGGAGAGACCCAGTACTTC. This translates into CASSRRGGETQYF. This chain joins TRBV3-1 and TRBJ2-5; tentative D call: TRBD2 (5 bases). Germline V gene data show CDR1 as LGHDT and CDR2 as YNNKEL (reference sequence). V was clipped by 4 bases and J by 4 bases, with 10 bases between them. CDR3 size: 13 residues.

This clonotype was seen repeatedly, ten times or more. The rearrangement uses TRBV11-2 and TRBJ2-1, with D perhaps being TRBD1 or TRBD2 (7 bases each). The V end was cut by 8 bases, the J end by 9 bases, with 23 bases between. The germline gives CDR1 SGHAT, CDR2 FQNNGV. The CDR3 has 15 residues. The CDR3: CASVTLSGTVGEQFF. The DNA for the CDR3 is TGTGCCAGCGTCACTCTAAGCGGGACAGTGGGTGAGCAGTTCTTC.

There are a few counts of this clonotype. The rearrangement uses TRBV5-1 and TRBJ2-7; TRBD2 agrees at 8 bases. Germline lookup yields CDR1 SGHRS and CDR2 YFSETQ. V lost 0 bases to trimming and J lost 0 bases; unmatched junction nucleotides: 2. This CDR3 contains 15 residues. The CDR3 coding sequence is TGCGCCAGCAGCTTGGAAAGCGGGAGCTCCTACGAGCAGTACTTC. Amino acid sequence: CASSLESGSSYEQYF.

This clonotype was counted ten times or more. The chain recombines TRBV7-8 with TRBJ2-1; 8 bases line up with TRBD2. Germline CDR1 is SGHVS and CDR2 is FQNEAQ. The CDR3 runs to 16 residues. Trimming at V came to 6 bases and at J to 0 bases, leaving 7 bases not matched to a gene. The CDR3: CASSLPSGSSYNEQFF. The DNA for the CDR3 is TGTGCCAGCAGTTTGCCCAGCGGGAGCTCCTACAATGAGCAGTTCTTC.

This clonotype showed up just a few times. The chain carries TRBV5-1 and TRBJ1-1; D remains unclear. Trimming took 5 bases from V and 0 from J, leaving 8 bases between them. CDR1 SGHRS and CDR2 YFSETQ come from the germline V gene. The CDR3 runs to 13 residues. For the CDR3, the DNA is TGCGCCAGCAGTTCCGGGATGAACACTGAAGCTTTCTTT. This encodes CASSSGMNTEAFF. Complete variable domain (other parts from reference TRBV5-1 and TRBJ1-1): KAGVTQTPRYLIKTRGQQVTLSCSPISGHRSVSWYQQTPGQGLQFLFEYFSETQRNKGNFPGRFSGRQFSNSRSEMNVSTLELGDSALYLCASSSGMNTEAFFGQGTRLTVV.

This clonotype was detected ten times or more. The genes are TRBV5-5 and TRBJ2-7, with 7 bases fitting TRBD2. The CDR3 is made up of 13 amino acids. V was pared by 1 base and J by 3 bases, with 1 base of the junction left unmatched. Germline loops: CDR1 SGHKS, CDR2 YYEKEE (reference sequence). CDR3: CASSLTSDYEQYF. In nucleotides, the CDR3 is TGTGCCAGCAGCTTGACTAGCGACTACGAGCAGTACTTC.

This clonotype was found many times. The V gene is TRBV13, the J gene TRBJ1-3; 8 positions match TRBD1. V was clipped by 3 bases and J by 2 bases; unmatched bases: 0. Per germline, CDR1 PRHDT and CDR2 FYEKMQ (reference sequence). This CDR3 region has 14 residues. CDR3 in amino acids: CASSLDRAGNTIYF. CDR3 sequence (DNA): TGTGCCAGCAGCTTGGACAGGGCTGGAAACACCATATATTTT.

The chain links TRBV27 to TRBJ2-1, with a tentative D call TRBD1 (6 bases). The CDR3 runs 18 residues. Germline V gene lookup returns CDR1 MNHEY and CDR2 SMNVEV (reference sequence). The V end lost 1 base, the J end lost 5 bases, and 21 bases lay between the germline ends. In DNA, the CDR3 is TGTGCCAGCAGTTTATGGGGGCCCCTGACTATCGCGGACAATGAGCAGTTCTTC. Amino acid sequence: CASSLWGPLTIADNEQFF.